Below are 3 T cell receptor beta chains sequenced from a single sample in a study of identifying expanded T cells in peripheral blood. Repertoires were generated with immunoSEQ multiplex PCR, while TCRdb's copy carries only in-frame clones and drops some. The sample contains around 100,000 clones, approximately 90% of which appear only once. The sample comprised blood. These receptors all stem from a person between 18 and 75 years old in good health.

The chain uses TRBV5-8 and TRBJ2-1; no definite D call. This CDR3 contains 11 residues. Between the trimmed V and J ends, which lost 6 bases and 9 bases, there was a span of 10 bases. Germline lookup yields CDR1 SGHTS and CDR2 YDEGEE. CDR3 sequence reads: CASIRPPEQFF. The CDR3 DNA reads as TGTGCCAGCATCCGCCCCCCTGAGCAGTTCTTC. Looking up the rest from reference TRBV5-8 and TRBJ2-1 gives the full variable domain: EAGVTQSPTHLIKTRGQQATLRCSPISGHTSVYWYQQALGLGLQFLLWYDEGEERNRGNFPPRFSGRQFPNYSSELNVNALELEDSALYLCASIRPPEQFFGPGTRLTVL.

The chain uses TRBV28 and TRBJ2-7; D may be TRBD1 or TRBD2 (5 bases each). With 3 bases removed from V and 0 bases from J, the gap between germline ends came to 12 bases. The germline V gene has CDR1 MDHEN and CDR2 SYDVKM. The CDR3 is 15 residues long. The CDR3: CASSLGRVGSYEQYF. The CDR3 nucleotides are TGTGCCAGCAGTTTGGGACGGGTCGGCTCCTACGAGCAGTACTTC.

The chain employs TRBV6-6 and TRBJ2-1; D unclear. CDR3 length: 10 amino acids. Per the germline V gene, CDR1 is MNHNY and CDR2 is SVGAGI (reference sequence). V lost 6 bases and J lost 8, with 5 bases in between. The CDR3 nucleotides are TGTGCCAGCAGGGGCTATGAGCAGTTCTTC. It is translated as CASRGYEQFF.